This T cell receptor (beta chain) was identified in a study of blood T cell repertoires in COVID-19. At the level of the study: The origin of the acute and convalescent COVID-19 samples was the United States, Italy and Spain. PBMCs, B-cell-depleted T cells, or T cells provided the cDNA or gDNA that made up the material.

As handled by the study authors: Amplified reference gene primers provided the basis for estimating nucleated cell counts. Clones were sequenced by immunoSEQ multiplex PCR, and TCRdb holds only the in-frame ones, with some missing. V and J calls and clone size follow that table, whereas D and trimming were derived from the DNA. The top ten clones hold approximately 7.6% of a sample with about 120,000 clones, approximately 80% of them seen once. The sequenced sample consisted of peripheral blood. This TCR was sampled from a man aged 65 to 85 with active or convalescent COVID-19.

The CDR3 region has the DNA TGTGCCAGCAGCCGCGACCGAGGCCCGGTCACGCCCCAGCATTTT. Its translation: CASSRDRGPVTPQHF. The chain carries TRBV6-2 or TRBV6-3 and TRBJ1-5; no reliable D call. Germline V gene data show CDR1 as MNHEY and CDR2 as SVGEGT. V lost 6 bases and J lost 9, with 21 bases in between. This CDR3 comprises 15 residues.